Each of the 19 T cell receptor beta chains below was sequenced from the same sample in a study of T cell changes during pregnancy in multiple sclerosis (dated by TCRdb to the late 2010s). Libraries were prepared through the immunoSEQ multiplex PCR assay. The immuneACCESS repertoire file appears here via TCRdb, limited to in-frame rearrangements. These files lack a portion of the clones; in checked studies, under half of the deficit traces to unresolved V genes, and the cause of the others is not known. Recorded for this sample are 65,000 to 85,000 clones; roughly nine tenths of them occurred a single time. Approximately 1.5% of the sample comes from the top ten. This specimen consisted of peripheral blood, obtained in the second trimester of pregnancy. The receptors derive from a female donor with multiple sclerosis, enrolled in a pregnancy study.

V usage is TRBV27 and J usage is TRBJ1-2; the match to TRBD1 covers 11 bases. V was clipped by 5 bases and J by 4 bases; unmatched bases: 6. Germline lookup yields CDR1 MNHEY and CDR2 SMNVEV (reference sequence). There are 15 residues in the CDR3. The CDR3 here is CASSDGQGAGYGYTF. The CDR3 bases are TGTGCCAGCAGTGATGGACAGGGGGCCGGCTATGGCTACACCTTC.

The chain has TRBV5-8 and TRBJ2-5, with no clear D. The CDR3 loop spans 11 amino acids. V lost 2 bases and J lost 4, with 3 bases in between. Germline loops: CDR1 SGHTS, CDR2 YDEGEE. The CDR3 here is CASSFRETQYF. CDR3 DNA sequence: TGTGCCAGCAGCTTTCGAGAGACCCAGTACTTC.

The chain uses TRBV10-3 and TRBJ1-1; TRBD1 aligns across 8 bases. This CDR3 is 17 amino acids long. J was trimmed by 7 bases and V by 5 bases; bases with no gene match: 18. The germline V gene has CDR1 ENHRY and CDR2 SYGVKD. For the CDR3, the DNA is TGTGCCATCAGTAACGACAGGGGTGGAAGGGGAACACTTGAAGCTTTCTTT. Translating gives CAISNDRGGRGTLEAFF.

V gene TRBV11-2 combines with J gene TRBJ1-3, with a possible D match to TRBD1 (5 bases). Germline assignment: CDR1 SGHAT and CDR2 FQNNGV. V shed 2 bases and J shed 3 bases, with 14 bases lying between them. The CDR3 extends over 16 amino acids. The CDR3 DNA reads as TGTGCCAGCAGCTTATCGGGTCAGGGCTATGGAAACACCATATATTTT. Translated, it gives CASSLSGQGYGNTIYF.

The V gene is TRBV5-1, the J gene TRBJ1-6, with 10 bases aligning to TRBD1. V lost 0 bases to trimming and J lost 8 bases; unmatched junction nucleotides: 2. The CDR3 totals 15 residues. CDR1 SGHRS and CDR2 YFSETQ come from the germline V gene. CDR3 amino acids: CASSLGDRGYSPLHF. As DNA, the CDR3 is TGCGCCAGCAGCTTGGGGGACAGGGGTTATTCACCCCTCCACTTT.

The chain recombines TRBV13 with TRBJ2-5; 12 bases are shared with TRBD2. The CDR3 contains 20 residues. Per germline, CDR1 PRHDT and CDR2 FYEKMQ (reference sequence). V trimming: 0 bases; J trimming: 4 bases; junction bases outside the gene matches: 15. CDR3 sequence reads: CASSLGLKLAGGQLGETQYF. The CDR3 DNA follows: TGTGCCAGCAGCTTAGGCCTCAAGCTAGCGGGGGGGCAACTAGGAGAGACCCAGTACTTC. The full variable domain, with the rest looked up from reference TRBV13 and TRBJ2-5, is AAGVIQSPRHLIKEKRETATLKCYPIPRHDTVYWYQQGPGQDPQFLISFYEKMQSDKGSIPDRFSAQQFSDYHSELNMSSLELGDSALYFCASSLGLKLAGGQLGETQYFGPGTRLLVL.

This clone was seen once. V is TRBV6-1 and J is TRBJ2-1; 9 nucleotides align to TRBD2. The CDR3 has 16 residues. J gave up 7 bases and V 3 bases, and 10 bases lay outside the gene matches. Germline V CDR1 and CDR2: MNHNS, SASEGT. The CDR3 sequence is CASSDLAGMGGNEQFF. The CDR3 region has the DNA TGTGCCAGCAGTGACCTAGCGGGGATGGGGGGAAATGAGCAGTTCTTC.

CDR3 bases: TGCGCCAGCAGCTTGGTTTTAGCGGGAGGACCAGATACGCAGTATTTT. Its protein product is CASSLVLAGGPDTQYF. The chain joins TRBV5-1 to TRBJ2-3; the match to TRBD2 covers 10 bases. This CDR3 comprises 16 residues. Germline CDR1 and CDR2: SGHRS and YFSETQ. The J segment lost 4 bases and the V segment lost 0 bases, leaving 5 bases of the junction unmatched. Full variable domain (missing parts from reference TRBV5-1 and TRBJ2-3): KAGVTQTPRYLIKTRGQQVTLSCSPISGHRSVSWYQQTPGQGLQFLFEYFSETQRNKGNFPGRFSGRQFSNSRSEMNVSTLELGDSALYLCASSLVLAGGPDTQYFGPGTRLTVL.

The chain links TRBV6-1 to TRBJ2-4, with D maybe TRBD1 (6 bases). Deletions cut 4 bases from V and 10 bases from J, with 11 bases between. The CDR3 has 12 residues. Germline CDR1 reads MNHNS; CDR2 reads SASEGT. CDR3 nucleotide sequence: TGTGCCAGCAGTGGGACAGATCATATTCAGTACTTC. It encodes CASSGTDHIQYF.

This sequence joins TRBV2 and TRBJ2-2; no definite D call. V lost 2 bases and J 4 bases, leaving 5 bases between the germline ends. Germline V gene sequence: CDR1 SNHLY, CDR2 FYNNEI. The CDR3 extends over 13 amino acids. The CDR3, as DNA: TGTGCCAGCAGTGAACTAGGCACCGGGGAGCTGTTTTTT. Its protein is CASSELGTGELFF.

The chain recombines TRBV2 with TRBJ1-4; 8 bases map to TRBD1. Germline-derived CDR1 and CDR2 are SNHLY and FYNNEI. The ends lost 10 bases at V and 7 bases at J; junction bases unmatched: 11. The CDR3 spans 14 residues. CDR3: CATRETGVFEKLFF. The CDR3 DNA sequence: TGTGCCACCCGAGAGACAGGGGTCTTTGAAAAACTGTTTTTT.

The chain joins TRBV27 to TRBJ2-1; tentatively, D is TRBD1 (6 bases). Germline values: CDR1 MNHEY, CDR2 SMNVEV (reference sequence). The CDR3 totals 15 residues. Trimming removed 4 bases from V and 4 bases from J, with 14 bases in between. This CDR3 is CASSSRTDLYNEQFF. CDR3 DNA: TGTGCCAGCAGTTCCAGGACAGACCTATACAATGAGCAGTTCTTC.

V usage is TRBV5-1 and J usage is TRBJ1-2, with D perhaps TRBD1 (5 bases). The germline V gene has CDR1 SGHRS and CDR2 YFSETQ. This CDR3 contains 14 residues. The V end was cut by 1 base, the J end by 6 bases, with 13 bases between. CDR3 in amino acids: CASSLRGREDGYTF. The CDR3 nucleotides read TGCGCCAGCAGCTTGCGTGGCAGGGAGGATGGCTACACCTTC.

This chain links TRBV5-1 with TRBJ2-5; 9 bases map to TRBD1. Losses at the gene ends were 2 bases for V and 3 bases for J; bases not matched to a gene: 8. The CDR3 loop spans 16 amino acids. The germline CDR1 and CDR2 sequences are SGHRS and YFSETQ. In DNA, the CDR3 is TGCGCCAGCAGCTTTACGCCCGGACAGGGGAAAGAGACCCAGTACTTC. Its translation is CASSFTPGQGKETQYF.

The chain uses TRBV6-6 and TRBJ2-5, with TRBD1 identical over 7 bases. This CDR3 contains 16 residues. Germline-derived CDR1 and CDR2 are MNHNY and SVGAGI (reference sequence). The V segment lost 5 bases and the J segment 7 bases; nucleotides outside the gene matches: 16. The CDR3 DNA sequence: TGTGCCAGCAGTATTGGGACAGCGGACGGTCGGGGGACCCAGTACTTC. This translates into CASSIGTADGRGTQYF.

The CDR3 sequence is CASTGLAGNYEQYF. In nucleotides, the CDR3 is TGTGCCAGCACCGGACTAGCGGGAAACTACGAGCAGTACTTC. The chain combines TRBV2 with TRBJ2-7; 12 bases match TRBD2. Losses at the gene ends were 7 bases for V and 3 bases for J; bases not matched to a gene: 4. CDR1 and CDR2 from the germline V gene are SNHLY and FYNNEI. The CDR3 length is 14 residues.

J is TRBJ2-7 and V is TRBV16; D perhaps matches TRBD2 (7 bases). Germline V gene data show CDR1 as KGHSY and CDR2 as FQNENV. The CDR3 sequence is 15 residues long. The V end lost 4 bases, the J end lost 3 bases, and 16 bases lay between the germline ends. CDR3 coding DNA: TGTGCCAGCAGCCCAAGCGGGGAAGGGGGCTACGAGCAGTACTTC. As protein: CASSPSGEGGYEQYF.

In this sample, this clone turned up once. The chain couples TRBV9 to TRBJ2-3; TRBD2 is a possible D gene (6 bases). Germline-derived CDR1 and CDR2 are SGDLS and YYNGEE. Trimming took off 0 bases at V and 5 bases at J, with 16 bases between the two ends. The CDR3 is 16 amino acids. The CDR3 sequence: CASSVARGFLGDTQYF. The CDR3 nucleotides are TGTGCCAGCAGCGTAGCTCGGGGGTTCTTAGGAGATACGCAGTATTTT. The whole variable domain, remainder taken from reference TRBV9 and TRBJ2-3, is DSGVTQTPKHLITATGQRVTLRCSPRSGDLSVYWYQQSLDQGLQFLIQYYNGEERAKGNILERFSAQQFPDLHSELNLSSLELGDSALYFCASSVARGFLGDTQYFGPGTRLTVL.

CDR3 amino acids: CASSHSGLAPYEQYF. In DNA form, the CDR3 reads TGTGCCAGCAGCCACTCGGGACTAGCTCCCTACGAGCAGTACTTC. The chain uses TRBV5-4 and TRBJ2-7, with 9 nucleotides matching TRBD2. The CDR3 covers 15 residues. CDR1 is SGHNT and CDR2 is YYREEE in the germline V gene (reference sequence). The V and J ends lost 4 bases and 2 bases, in that order; junction bases with no gene match: 7.